The entry that follows covers one T cell receptor beta chain sequence. What it binds is not known. Trimming stripped 2 bases from V and 14 bases from J, with 25 bases between. The germline V gene has CDR1 LGHNT and CDR2 FRNRAP. The CDR3 totals 16 residues. Clones were read by immunoSEQ multiplex PCR, and TCRdb kept only the in-frame ones, dropping some. The data contain over 90,000 clones, approximately 93% of them singletons. The sample is drawn from a study of graft-versus-host responses after intestinal transplantation. Turning to the study itself: Tacrolimus plus steroids were given to all recipients for two to three years, preceded by anti-thymocyte globulin induction. Points from the study as a whole: Recipient marrow held GvH clones, some first seen in ileum or blood.

The starting material was unstimulated CD8+ T cells sorted from spleen or lymph node cells, obtained before intestinal transplant. The chain employs TRBV12-5 and TRBJ2-4; the D call may be TRBD1 or TRBD2 (5 bases each). This sequence originates from a human donor who received an intestinal transplant. The CDR3 loop reads CASGLPTTNWGPRKYF. In DNA form, the CDR3 reads TGTGCTAGTGGTTTGCCGACCACGAACTGGGGACCCAGGAAGTACTTC.